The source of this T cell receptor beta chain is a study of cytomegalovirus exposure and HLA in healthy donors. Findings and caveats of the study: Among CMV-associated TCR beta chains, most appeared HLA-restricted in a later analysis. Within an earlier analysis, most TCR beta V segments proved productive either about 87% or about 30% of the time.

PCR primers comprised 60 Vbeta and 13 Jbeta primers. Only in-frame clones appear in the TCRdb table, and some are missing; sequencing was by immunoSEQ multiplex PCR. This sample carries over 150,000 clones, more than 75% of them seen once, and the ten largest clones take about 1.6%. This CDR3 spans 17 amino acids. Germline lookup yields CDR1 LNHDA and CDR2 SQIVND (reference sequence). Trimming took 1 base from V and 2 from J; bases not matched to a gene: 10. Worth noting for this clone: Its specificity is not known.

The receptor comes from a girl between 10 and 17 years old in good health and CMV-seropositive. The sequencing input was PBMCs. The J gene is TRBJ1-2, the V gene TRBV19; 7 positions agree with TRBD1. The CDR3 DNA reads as TGTGCCAGTAGTATAGCCTTACAGGGGATCGGGAACTATGGCTACACCTTC. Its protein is CASSIALQGIGNYGYTF.